A single sample gave rise to the 19 T cell receptor beta chains below, sequenced in a study of T cells in Graves' hyperthyroidism and ophthalmopathy (dated by TCRdb to about 2019). Library creation used multiplex PCR. The sequencing machine was an Illumina HiSeq 2000. The TCR beta CDR3 regions were amplified from RNA transcripts. The first round of RT-PCR for the TCR CDR3 was performed with the HTBI primer set and the Qiagen OneStep RT-PCR kit. TCRdb trimmed public reads at Q25 via fastp, called clones via MiXCR and kept in-frame beta chains. Entries are consolidated by CDR3 protein sequence, retaining the most common genes and DNA. The sample table records around 450,000 distinct CDR3 sequences; 15% to 19% of these occur just once. Clones ranked in the top ten supply around 7% of the sample. The sample taken for sequencing was blood. These receptors were obtained from a woman between 18 and 29 years old with Graves' hyperthyroidism.

This clonotype was observed many times. This chain uses TRBV7-3 with TRBJ2-2; the D is unclear. Germline V gives CDR1 SGHTA, CDR2 FQGTGA. Trimming left V 3 bases short and J 2 bases short, with 13 bases between. The CDR3 is made up of 16 amino acids. CDR3 region: CASSFSTGVNTGELFF. The CDR3 bases are TGTGCCAGCAGCTTTAGTACTGGCGTTAACACCGGGGAGCTGTTTTTT.

The chain employs TRBV7-9 and TRBJ2-1, with 7 positions matching TRBD1. The germline V gene has CDR1 SEHNR and CDR2 FQNEAQ (reference sequence). CDR3 size: 16 residues. After removal of 1 base from V and 9 bases from J, the junction contained 12 bases not matched to a gene. As DNA, the CDR3 is TGTGCCAGCAGCTTAGGGGGGAAGGGGGCTAGGGCTGAGCAGTTCTTC. Its translation is CASSLGGKGARAEQFF.

This clonotype has a handful of counts. The gene calls are TRBV19 and TRBJ2-2; D call uncertain. The CDR3 spans 13 residues. V was cut by 7 bases and J by 6 bases, with 12 bases left in between. Germline loops: CDR1 LNHDA, CDR2 SQIVND (reference sequence). The CDR3 DNA follows: TGTGCCAGTACTCTCCAATCCGCCGGGGAGCTGTTTTTT. It specifies CASTLQSAGELFF. Full variable domain (rest looked up from reference TRBV19 and TRBJ2-2): DGGITQSPKYLFRKEGQNVTLSCEQNLNHDAMYWYRQDPGQGLRLIYYSQIVNDFQKGDIAEGYSVSREKKESFPLTVTSAQKNPTAFYLCASTLQSAGELFFGEGSRLTVL.

This clonotype was picked up many times. CDR3 coding DNA: TGTGCCAGCAGCGTCAGGGGTGAAGCTTTCTTT. As protein: CASSVRGEAFF. J is TRBJ1-1 and V is TRBV11-2; tentative D call: TRBD1 (6 bases). This CDR3 is built from 11 residues. The V end was cut by 5 bases, the J end by 7 bases, with 8 bases between. CDR1 is SGHAT, CDR2 FQNNGV, per germline.

This clonotype was observed many times. The chain carries TRBV12-3 or TRBV12-4 and TRBJ2-2; 9 nucleotides match TRBD1. The CDR3 consists of 16 residues. V lost 6 bases and J lost 5; bases outside the gene matches: 10. The DNA for the CDR3 is TGTGCCAGCAGCCCTCAGGGGACAGGGAATACCGGGGAGCTGTTTTTT. Translation: CASSPQGTGNTGELFF.

This clonotype was recorded once. The chain is built from TRBV28 and TRBJ1-1; unclear D gene. The V end lost 10 bases, the J end lost 1 base, and 13 bases lay between the germline ends. The CDR3 sequence is 13 residues long. Per the germline V gene, CDR1 is MDHEN and CDR2 is SYDVKM. The CDR3 spells CATRPDWNTEAFF. CDR3 nucleotides: TGTGCCACCCGCCCGGACTGGAACACTGAAGCTTTCTTT.

There are many counts of this clonotype. The chain is built from TRBV6-5 and TRBJ2-7, with TRBD1 matching 9 bases. Germline V lookup: CDR1 MNHEY, CDR2 SVGAGI. The length of the CDR3 is 14 residues. V was pared by 4 bases and J by 4 bases, with 5 bases of the junction left unmatched. CDR3 loop: CASSLDRGRYEQYF. In DNA, the CDR3 is TGTGCCAGCAGTTTGGACAGGGGTCGTTACGAGCAGTACTTC.

The CDR3 loop is CASSPRTSGQAAGELFF. CDR3 bases: TGTGCCAGCTCACCGCGGACTAGCGGGCAAGCAGCCGGGGAGCTGTTTTTT. The chain is built from TRBV18 and TRBJ2-2, with 11 bases that match TRBD2. The CDR3 is 17 amino acids. The germline CDR1 and CDR2 sequences are KGHSH and LQKENI. After removal of 3 bases from V and 6 bases from J, the junction contained 9 bases not matched to a gene.

This clonotype was observed at least ten times. In DNA, the CDR3 is TGTGCCAGCAGCTTTCAAGACCCCGCCGCTGAGCAGTTCTTC. Residues: CASSFQDPAAEQFF. V usage is TRBV9 and J usage is TRBJ2-1, with D hard to call. Trimming cost V 4 bases and J 9 bases, with 17 bases left between them. The CDR3 sequence is 14 residues long. Germline-derived CDR1 and CDR2 are SGDLS and YYNGEE.

The sample holds a few counts of this clonotype. The chain has TRBV27 and TRBJ2-5, with 9 nucleotides matching TRBD1. Germline assignment: CDR1 MNHEY and CDR2 SMNVEV (reference sequence). CDR3 length: 14 amino acids. V shed 6 bases, J shed 5 bases, and the junction held 7 bases outside the gene matches. As DNA, the CDR3 is TGTGCCAGCAGAACGACAGGGGGGGTGGAGACCCAGTACTTC. Residues: CASRTTGGVETQYF.

The sample holds a few counts of this clonotype. The chain couples TRBV28 to TRBJ1-3, with D uncertain. The germline CDR1 and CDR2 sequences are MDHEN and SYDVKM. Trimming shortened V by 7 bases and J by 1 base, and 8 bases separated the two germline ends. The CDR3 has 13 residues. The CDR3 bases are TGTGCCAGCACCGGCGGGTCTGGAAACACCATATATTTT. Encoded protein: CASTGGSGNTIYF.

This chain joins TRBV9 and TRBJ1-2; a possible D gene is TRBD1 (5 bases). The CDR3 sequence is 17 residues long. Germline lookup yields CDR1 SGDLS and CDR2 YYNGEE. V gave up 3 bases and J gave up 4 bases, with 22 bases separating them. CDR3 loop: CASSAPSGPPGIYGYTF. CDR3 nucleotides: TGTGCCAGCAGCGCGCCGTCGGGGCCGCCCGGGATCTATGGCTACACCTTC.

This clonotype was seen a handful of times. The rearrangement joins TRBV18 to TRBJ1-5; TRBD1 agrees at 7 bases. CDR3 size: 14 residues. Germline V gene lookup returns CDR1 KGHSH and CDR2 LQKENI. V was pared by 2 bases and J by 7 bases, with 5 bases of the junction left unmatched. CDR3 nucleotides: TGTGCCAGCTCACCAGACAGGGAGAAACAGCCCCAGCATTTT. Translation gives CASSPDREKQPQHF.

This clonotype was detected ten times or more. The gene calls are TRBV6-6 and TRBJ1-2; unclear D gene. The CDR3 covers 13 residues. The germline CDR1 and CDR2 sequences are MNHNY and SVGAGI (reference sequence). V shed 0 bases and J shed 5 bases, with 7 bases lying between them. The CDR3, as DNA: TGTGCCAGCAGTTACTCTAGGGATTATGGCTACACCTTC. Protein: CASSYSRDYGYTF.

Many counts were recorded for this clonotype. The rearrangement uses TRBV20-1 and TRBJ2-7; 7 bases match TRBD2. This CDR3 comprises 15 residues. CDR1 is DFQATT and CDR2 is SNEGSKA in the germline V gene (reference sequence). V dropped 6 bases and J dropped 2; count of bases not matched to a gene: 13. The DNA of the CDR3 is TGCAGTGCCAACCGGGGGGAAGAGCGAGCCTACGAGCAGTACTTC. Residues: CSANRGEERAYEQYF.

This clonotype came up many times. The chain links TRBV11-1 to TRBJ2-1; maybe TRBD1 (6 bases). The ends were cut back, 5 bases at V and 4 bases at J, with 9 bases in the middle. From germline, CDR1 is SGHAT and CDR2 FQDESV (reference sequence). This CDR3 comprises 13 residues. CDR3 sequence reads: CASSGQFYNEQFF. DNA for the CDR3: TGTGCCAGCAGCGGACAGTTTTACAATGAGCAGTTCTTC. Full variable domain (rest looked up from reference TRBV11-1 and TRBJ2-1): EAEVAQSPRYKITEKSQAVAFWCDPISGHATLYWYRQILGQGPELLVQFQDESVVDDSQLPKDRFSAERLKGVDSTLKIQPAELGDSAMYLCASSGQFYNEQFFGPGTRLTVL.

This clonotype was seen many times. The V and J genes are TRBV19 and TRBJ1-5, with a possible D match to TRBD1 (5 bases). The CDR3 totals 15 residues. V dropped 10 bases and J dropped 2 bases, with 18 bases sitting between them. Per germline, CDR1 LNHDA and CDR2 SQIVND (reference sequence). The CDR3 reads CATYGDLRGNQPQHF. The DNA for the CDR3 is TGTGCCACATATGGGGACCTACGGGGCAATCAGCCCCAGCATTTT.

This chain uses TRBV11-2 with TRBJ1-1; the match to TRBD1 covers 8 bases. V lost 0 bases, J lost 3 bases, and 6 bases stayed unmatched. CDR3 length equals 16 residues. CDR1 is SGHAT and CDR2 is FQNNGV in the germline V gene. The CDR3 sequence is CASSLDRGLSYTEAFF. The CDR3 nucleotides are TGTGCCAGCAGCTTAGACAGGGGGCTATCGTACACTGAAGCTTTCTTT.

This clonotype was recorded many times. This rearrangement joins TRBV2 to TRBJ2-1, with TRBD1 matching over 8 bases. V dropped 4 bases and J dropped 4; count of bases not matched to a gene: 12. Germline values: CDR1 SNHLY, CDR2 FYNNEI. This CDR3 has 17 amino acids. The CDR3 protein is CASSVSVVDREYNEQFF. Here the CDR3 DNA reads TGTGCCAGCAGTGTTTCTGTTGTGGACAGGGAATACAATGAGCAGTTCTTC. The full variable domain, completed using reference TRBV2 and TRBJ2-1, is EPEVTQTPSHQVTQMGQEVILRCVPISNHLYFYWYRQILGQKVEFLVSFYNNEISEKSEIFDDQFSVERPDGSNFTLKIRSTKLEDSAMYFCASSVSVVDREYNEQFFGPGTRLTVL.